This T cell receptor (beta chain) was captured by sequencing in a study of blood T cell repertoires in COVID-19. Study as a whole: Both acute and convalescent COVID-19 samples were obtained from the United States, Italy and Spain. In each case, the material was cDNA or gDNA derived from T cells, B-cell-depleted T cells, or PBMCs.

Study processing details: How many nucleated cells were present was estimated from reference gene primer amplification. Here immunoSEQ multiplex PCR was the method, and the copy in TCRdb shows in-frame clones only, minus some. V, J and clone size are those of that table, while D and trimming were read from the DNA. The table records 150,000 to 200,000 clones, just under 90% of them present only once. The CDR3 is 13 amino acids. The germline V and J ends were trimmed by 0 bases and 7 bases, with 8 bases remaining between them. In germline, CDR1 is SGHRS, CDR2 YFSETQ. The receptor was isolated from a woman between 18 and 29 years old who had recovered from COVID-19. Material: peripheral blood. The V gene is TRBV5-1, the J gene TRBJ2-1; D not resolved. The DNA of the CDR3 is TGCGCCAGCAGCTTGGCCGGTGTTAATGAGCAGTTCTTC. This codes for CASSLAGVNEQFF.